The rows below give T cell receptor beta chains drawn from one sample of a study of cytomegalovirus exposure and HLA in healthy donors. Profiled with immunoSEQ multiplex PCR; TCRdb holds only in-frame clones, not every one. Of 200,000 to 250,000 clones in the sample, 70% to 85% were seen once. Source material: PBMCs. These receptors were taken from a woman in her sixties or seventies in good health and CMV-seropositive. The CDR3 runs from the conserved cysteine through the conserved F or W.

v_gene,CDR3aa
TRBV19,CASRMAGVQANYGYTF
TRBV28,CASSFPLEGRSYEQYF
TRBV6-1,CASTLQGRGPDTQYF
TRBV4-1,CASSKSRASPEQYF
TRBV18,CASSPPGQGYYGYTF
TRBV5-8,CASSLARHRNTGELFF
TRBV6-6,CASRTPGTANTGELFF
TRBV2,CASSVREPGEAFF
TRBV30,CAWSASTDTQYF
TRBV5-1,CASSRQLGNRDTEAFF
TRBV13,CASSFRQGEGGYTF
TRBV6-5,CASSRDLNSYEQYF
TRBV6-5,CASSYDEDQPQHF
TRBV5-1,CASSFETPSRSTEAFF
TRBV10-3,CAISETAPEGYTF
TRBV7-2,CASSQYKDGAEQYF
TRBV7-9,CASSLGTGITEQYF
TRBV5-4,CASSQGVAGDSDTQYF
TRBV11-2,CASSLAGVPGYTF
TRBV6-5,CASSYLGTQPYGYTF
TRBV7-2,CASSLARQGNGGAFF
TRBV7-9,CASSLRVAETQYF